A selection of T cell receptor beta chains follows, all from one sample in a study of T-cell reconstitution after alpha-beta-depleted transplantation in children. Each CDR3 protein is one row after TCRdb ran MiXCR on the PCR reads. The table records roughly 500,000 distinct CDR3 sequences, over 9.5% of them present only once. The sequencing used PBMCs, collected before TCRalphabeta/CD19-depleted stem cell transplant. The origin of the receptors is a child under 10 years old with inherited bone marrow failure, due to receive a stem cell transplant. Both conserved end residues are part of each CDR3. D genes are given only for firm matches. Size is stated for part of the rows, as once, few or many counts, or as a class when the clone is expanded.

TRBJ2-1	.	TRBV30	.	TGTGCCTGGACCGGTGTAGGGGGGAATGAGCAGTTCTTC	CAWTGVGGNEQFF
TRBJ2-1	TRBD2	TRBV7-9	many	TGTGCCAGCAGCTTAGAAGGTACGGGAGGGCAGGAGCAGTTCTTC	CASSLEGTGGQEQFF
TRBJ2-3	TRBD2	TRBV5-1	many	TGCGCCAGCACCCCCTATAGCGGGAGGGCCACAGATACGCAGTATTTT	CASTPYSGRATDTQYF
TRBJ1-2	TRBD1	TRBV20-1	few	TGCAGTGCCGGGACAGGGAACGGCTACACCTTC	CSAGTGNGYTF
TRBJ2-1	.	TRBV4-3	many	TGCGCCAGCAGCCAAGATGTGGGAGCATACAATGAGCAGTTCTTC	CASSQDVGAYNEQFF
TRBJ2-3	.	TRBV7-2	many	TGTGCCAGCAGCCCGAACCAGGCCACAGATACGCAGTATTTT	CASSPNQATDTQYF
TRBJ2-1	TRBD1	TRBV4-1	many	TGCGCCAGCAGCCTAATTCCGGGACAGGCCTACAATGAGCAGTTCTTC	CASSLIPGQAYNEQFF
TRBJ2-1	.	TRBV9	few	TGTGCCAGCAGCCCAGGGGGGGGAGTGGGTGCTGAGCAGTTCTTC	CASSPGGGVGAEQFF
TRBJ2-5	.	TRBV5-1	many	TGCGCCAGCAGCGATCAAGAGACCCAGTACTTC	CASSDQETQYF
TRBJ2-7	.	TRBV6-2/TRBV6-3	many	TGTGCCAGCAGTTACGGGACATACAGATACGAGCAGTACTTC	CASSYGTYRYEQYF
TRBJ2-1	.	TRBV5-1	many	TGCGCCAGCAGCCGATCGGACTCCCGGTATGACAATGAGCAGTTCTTC	CASSRSDSRYDNEQFF
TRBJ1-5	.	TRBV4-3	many	TGCGCCAGCAGCCAGGATACTCGCCAGCCCCAGCATTTT	CASSQDTRQPQHF
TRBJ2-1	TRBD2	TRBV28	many	TGTGCCAGCAGCTCCCGACTAGCGGGACCGGTTAATGAGCAGTTCTTC	CASSSRLAGPVNEQFF
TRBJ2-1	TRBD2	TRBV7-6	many	TGTGCCAGCAGCTTGATGAGCGGGAGGGCTAGGTACAATGAGCAGTTCTTC	CASSLMSGRARYNEQFF
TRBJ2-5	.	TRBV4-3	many	TGCGCCAGCAGCCAAGACAGGGGAGCAGAGACCCAGTACTTC	CASSQDRGAETQYF
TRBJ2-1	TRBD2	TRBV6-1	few	TGTGCCAGCAGTGCCCGACTAGCGGGAGTCTCTGAGCAGTTCTTC	CASSARLAGVSEQFF
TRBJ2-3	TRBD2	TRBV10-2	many	TGCGCCAGCAGCCTGATGCAATTACGGACTAGCGGGAGATACACAGATACGCAGTATTTT	CASSLMQLRTSGRYTDTQYF
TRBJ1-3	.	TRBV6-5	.	TGTGCCAGCAGTTACTCTCCCAGGCGCTCTGGAAACACCATATATTTT	CASSYSPRRSGNTIYF
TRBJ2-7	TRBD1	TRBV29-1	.	TGCAGCGTTGGGGACAGGGTGTACGACCAGTACTTC	CSVGDRVYDQYF
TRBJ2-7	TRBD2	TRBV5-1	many	TGCGCCAGCAGCTTTACCGGGACTAGCGGGACCATGAGGTTCTCCTACGAGCAGTACTTC	CASSFTGTSGTMRFSYEQYF
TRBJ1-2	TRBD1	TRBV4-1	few	TGCGCCAGCAGCCAACACGGACAGGGGGCGCGGGATGGCTACACCTTC	CASSQHGQGARDGYTF
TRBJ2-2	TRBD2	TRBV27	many	TGTGCCAGCAGTTTATCAGGGTCATTCGGGCTAGCGGGAGTCACCGGGGAGCTGTTTTTT	CASSLSGSFGLAGVTGELFF
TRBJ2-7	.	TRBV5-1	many	TGCGCCAGCAGCCCTAGACAGGCCCCCCGTACCAAGCAGTACTTC	CASSPRQAPRTKQYF
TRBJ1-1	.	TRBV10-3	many	TGTGCCATCAGGGGGGGGACTGAAGCTTTCTTT	CAIRGGTEAFF
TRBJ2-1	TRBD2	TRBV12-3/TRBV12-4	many	TGTGCCAGCACACACTACTTAGCGGGCTCCGTCGATGAGCAGTTCTTC	CASTHYLAGSVDEQFF
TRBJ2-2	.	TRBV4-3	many	TGCGCCAGCAGCCCAAGCCTAGGGGTAAACACCGGGGAGCTGTTTTTT	CASSPSLGVNTGELFF
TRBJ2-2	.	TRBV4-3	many	TGCGCCAGCAGCCAAGACTGGCGTGGCGGGGAGCTGTTTTTT	CASSQDWRGGELFF
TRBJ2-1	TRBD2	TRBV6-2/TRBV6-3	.	TGTGCCAGCAGCCGGGGACTAGCGGGAGGAATGTACAATGAGCAGTTCTTC	CASSRGLAGGMYNEQFF
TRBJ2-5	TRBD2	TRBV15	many	TGTGCCACCAGCAGAGTAGGACTAGCGGGATTAGAGACCCAGTACTTC	CATSRVGLAGLETQYF
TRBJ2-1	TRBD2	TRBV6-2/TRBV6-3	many	TGTGCCAGCAGTTCTTATGAAGCCGGGAGGGCCTGGGATGAGCAGTTCTTC	CASSSYEAGRAWDEQFF
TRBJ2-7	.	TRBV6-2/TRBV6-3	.	TGTGCCAGCGGCAGAAGTGACTACGAGCCGTACTTC	CASGRSDYEPYF
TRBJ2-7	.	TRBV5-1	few	TGCGCCAGCAGCTTGGGCCCAACAGAGGACGAGCAGTACTTC	CASSLGPTEDEQYF
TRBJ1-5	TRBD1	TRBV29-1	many	TGCAGCCCTCAGGGGGCAAGACAGCCCCAGCATTTT	CSPQGARQPQHF
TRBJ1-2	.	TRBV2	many	TGTGCCACGGATGGCTACACCTTC	CATDGYTF
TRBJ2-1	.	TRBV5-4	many	TGTGCCAGCAGCTCCATACCGGGAGCGACCCTCGGCTCCTACAATGAGCAGTTCTTC	CASSSIPGATLGSYNEQFF
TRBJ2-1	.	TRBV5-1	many	TGCGCCAGCAGCTTGGCCCCACAGGTTTCGTACAATGAGCAGTTCTTC	CASSLAPQVSYNEQFF
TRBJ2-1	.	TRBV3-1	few	TGTGCCAGCAGCTCCCCCTTGGAGGGGGCCACCTACAATGAGCAGTTCTTC	CASSSPLEGATYNEQFF